This T cell receptor beta chain was recovered during a study of cytomegalovirus exposure and HLA in healthy donors. Concerning this clone: Its matching antigen is unknown.

When sampled, the donors appeared nominally healthy, though they likely had unrecorded immune exposures. The PCR contained 60 Vbeta and 13 Jbeta primers. Libraries were prepared by immunoSEQ multiplex PCR; TCRdb keeps only in-frame clonotypes and omits some of them. The profile covers more than 100,000 clones, with 79% appearing a single time and about 1.1% taken by the ten largest. Study results and caveats: According to an earlier analysis, most TCR beta V segments yielded productive rearrangements about 87% or about 30% of the time.

V was clipped by 3 bases and J by 3 bases, with 14 bases between them. CDR3 length equals 16 residues. Germline CDR1 SGHTA, CDR2 FQGNSA. V usage is TRBV7-2 and J usage is TRBJ2-2; tentative D call: TRBD1 (6 bases). The sequence was collected from a male donor in good health and CMV-seronegative. The sample was PBMCs. CDR3 protein: CASSFYRTDHTGELFF. The CDR3 DNA reads TGTGCCAGCAGCTTCTACCGGACAGACCACACCGGGGAGCTGTTTTTT.